This T cell receptor (beta chain) was profiled in a study of cytomegalovirus exposure and HLA in healthy donors. Germline CDR1 SGDLS, CDR2 YYNGEE. This CDR3 comprises 14 residues. The V gene lost 4 bases and the J gene lost 7 bases, with 17 bases spanning the gap. The PCR ran on 60 Vbeta and 13 Jbeta primers. Measured with immunoSEQ multiplex PCR; TCRdb has only the in-frame clones, and not every one. Of under 200,000 clones in the sample, approximately 70% were seen once. The chain carries TRBV9 and TRBJ1-1; TRBD1 might be the D (5 bases). This sequence originates from a woman aged 35 to 49 in good health and CMV-seropositive. The sample comprised PBMCs. The CDR3 is CASSPVGGVGEAFF. CDR3 DNA: TGTGCCAGCAGCCCAGTTGGAGGGGTGGGTGAAGCTTTCTTT.